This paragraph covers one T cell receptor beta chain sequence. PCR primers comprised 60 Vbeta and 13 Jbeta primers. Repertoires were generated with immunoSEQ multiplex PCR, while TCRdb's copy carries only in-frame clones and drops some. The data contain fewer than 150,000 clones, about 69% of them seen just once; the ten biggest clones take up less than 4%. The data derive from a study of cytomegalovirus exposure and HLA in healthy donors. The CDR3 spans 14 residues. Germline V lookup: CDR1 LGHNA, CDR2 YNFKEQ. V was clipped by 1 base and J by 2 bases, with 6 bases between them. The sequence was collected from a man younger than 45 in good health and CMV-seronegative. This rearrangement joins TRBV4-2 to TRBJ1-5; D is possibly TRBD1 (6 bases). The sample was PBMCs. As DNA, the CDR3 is TGTGCCAGCAGCCAAGGACAGGGCAATCAGCCCCAGCATTTT. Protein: CASSQGQGNQPQHF.